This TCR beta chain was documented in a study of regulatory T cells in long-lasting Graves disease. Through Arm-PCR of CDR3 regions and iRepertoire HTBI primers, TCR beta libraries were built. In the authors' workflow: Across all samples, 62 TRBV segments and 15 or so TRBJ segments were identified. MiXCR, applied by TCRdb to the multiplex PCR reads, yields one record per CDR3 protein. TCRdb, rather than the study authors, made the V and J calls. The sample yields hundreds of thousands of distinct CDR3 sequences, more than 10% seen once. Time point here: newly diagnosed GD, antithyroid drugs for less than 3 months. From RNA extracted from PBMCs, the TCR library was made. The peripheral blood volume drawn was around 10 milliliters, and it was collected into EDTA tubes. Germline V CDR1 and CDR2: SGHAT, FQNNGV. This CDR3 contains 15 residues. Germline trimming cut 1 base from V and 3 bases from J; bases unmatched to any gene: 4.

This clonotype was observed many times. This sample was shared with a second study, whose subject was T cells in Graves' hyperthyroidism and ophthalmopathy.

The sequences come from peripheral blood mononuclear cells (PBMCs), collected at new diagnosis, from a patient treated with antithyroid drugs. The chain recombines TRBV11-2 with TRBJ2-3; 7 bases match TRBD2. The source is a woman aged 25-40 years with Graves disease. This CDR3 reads CASSLGGLVTDTQYF. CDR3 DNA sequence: TGTGCCAGCAGCTTAGGTGGACTAGTAACAGATACGCAGTATTTT.